Listed here is a single T cell receptor beta chain. Original handling: Nucleated cell number was recorded as an estimate derived from reference gene primer amplification. The repertoire was sequenced with immunoSEQ multiplex PCR; TCRdb's copy has only in-frame clones and lacks some. V, J and clone size were drawn from that table, and D and trimming were deduced from the DNA. The data show about 460,000 clones, about 88% seen once. The sample comes from a study of blood T cell repertoires in COVID-19. Turning to the study itself: Italy, Spain and the United States were the sources of the convalescent and acute COVID-19 samples.

Enrollees, about 18 to 89 years old, lived in 20 to 25 US areas. What the recovered Cohort 3 donors had was two negative PCRs, clearance, or symptom resolution. With V trimmed by 9 bases and J by 2 bases, 17 bases remained unmatched. CDR1 and CDR2 from the germline V gene are LNHNV and YYDKDF (reference sequence). This CDR3 region has 17 residues. This TCR was recovered from a woman aged 55-70 years who had recovered from COVID-19. Sequencing used PBMCs or T cells enriched from blood (not recorded which). This rearrangement joins TRBV15 to TRBJ2-3; 7 bases line up with TRBD2. CDR3 sequence (DNA): TGTGCCACGGGTGCTAGCGGAGAAGCCTATCACACAGATACGCAGTATTTT. It specifies CATGASGEAYHTDTQYF.